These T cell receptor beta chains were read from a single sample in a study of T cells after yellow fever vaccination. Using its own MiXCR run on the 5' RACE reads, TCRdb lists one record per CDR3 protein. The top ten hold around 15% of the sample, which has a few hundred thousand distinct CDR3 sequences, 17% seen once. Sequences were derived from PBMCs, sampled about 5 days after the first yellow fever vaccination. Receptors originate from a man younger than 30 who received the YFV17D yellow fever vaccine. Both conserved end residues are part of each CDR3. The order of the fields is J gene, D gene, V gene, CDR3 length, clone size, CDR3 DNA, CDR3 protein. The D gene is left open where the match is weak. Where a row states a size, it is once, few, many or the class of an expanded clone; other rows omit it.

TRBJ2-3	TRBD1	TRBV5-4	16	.	TGTGCCAGCAGCCGCCTCGGGACAGGGAGCACAGATACGCAGTATTTT	CASSRLGTGSTDTQYF
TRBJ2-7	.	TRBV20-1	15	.	TGCAGTGCGAGCTCGGGGCGGGGGCGCGTTTCGGGGCAGTACTTC	CSASSGRGRVSGQYF
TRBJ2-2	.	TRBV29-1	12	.	TGCAGCGTTGAATTACTTTTCGGGGAGCTGTTTTTT	CSVELLFGELFF
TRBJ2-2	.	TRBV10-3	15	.	TGTGCCATCAGTGAAGTCCGGACGGGCACCGGGGAGCTGTTTTTT	CAISEVRTGTGELFF
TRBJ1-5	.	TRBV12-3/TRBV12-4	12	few	TGTGCCAGCAGTTTAACGGCCCAGCCCCAGCATTTT	CASSLTAQPQHF
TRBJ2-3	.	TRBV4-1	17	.	TGCGCCAGCAGCCAAGATCACGACAGGCTTAGCACAGATACGCAGTATTTT	CASSQDHDRLSTDTQYF
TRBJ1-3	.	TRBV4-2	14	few	TGTGCCAGCAGCCAAAACAGTCTCGGAAACACCATATATTTT	CASSQNSLGNTIYF
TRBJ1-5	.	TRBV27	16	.	TGTGCCAGCAGTTCCCGGGGCTATTATAGCAATCAGCCCCAGCATTTT	CASSSRGYYSNQPQHF
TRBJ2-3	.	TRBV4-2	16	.	TGTGCCAGCAGCCAAGAATGGCAGGACCGCACAGATACGCAGTATTTT	CASSQEWQDRTDTQYF
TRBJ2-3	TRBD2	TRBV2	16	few	TGTGCCAGCAGTGAGTTGGCGGGGGGGCCCACAGATACGCAGTATTTT	CASSELAGGPTDTQYF
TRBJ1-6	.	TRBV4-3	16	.	TGCGCCAGCAGCCAAGATACAGGGACCTATAATTCACCCCTCCACTTT	CASSQDTGTYNSPLHF
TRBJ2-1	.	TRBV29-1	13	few	TGCAGCGTTGACATGACGGGTCGCAATGAGCAGTTCTTC	CSVDMTGRNEQFF
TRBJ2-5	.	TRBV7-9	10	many	TGTGCCAGCAGTCTGGAGACCCAGTACTTC	CASSLETQYF
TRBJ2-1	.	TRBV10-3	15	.	TGTGCCATCAAGGGTAGCGGCGCGGAAAACAATGAGCAGTTCTTC	CAIKGSGAENNEQFF
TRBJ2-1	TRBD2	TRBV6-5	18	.	TGTGCCAGCAGTTCGCTTCGCGCACTAGCGGGGGGCAAAGATGAGCAGTTCTTC	CASSSLRALAGGKDEQFF
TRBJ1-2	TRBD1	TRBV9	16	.	TGTGCCAGCAGCGAGGGGGCAGGGGGCATTAACTATGGCTACACCTTC	CASSEGAGGINYGYTF
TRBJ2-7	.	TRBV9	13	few	TGTGCCAGCAGCGCCCCAGGGTCCTACGAGCAGTACTTC	CASSAPGSYEQYF
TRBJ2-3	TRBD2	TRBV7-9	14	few	TGTGCCAGCAGCCTCAGCGGGGGGATGGATACGCAGTATTTT	CASSLSGGMDTQYF
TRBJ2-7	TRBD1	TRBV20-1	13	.	TGCAGTGCTAGAGATTCAGGGGGCTACGAGCAGTACTTC	CSARDSGGYEQYF
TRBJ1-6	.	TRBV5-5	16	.	TGTGCCAGCAGCTTGTCCCTGAGCTCCTATAATTCACCCCTCCACTTT	CASSLSLSSYNSPLHF
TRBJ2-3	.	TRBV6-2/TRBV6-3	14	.	TGTGCCAGCAGTCCCTTGAGGGGCACAGATACGCAGTATTTT	CASSPLRGTDTQYF
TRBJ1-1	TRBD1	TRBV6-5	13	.	TGTGCCAGCAGTTTGAGGGGGCTCACTGAAGCTTTCTTT	CASSLRGLTEAFF
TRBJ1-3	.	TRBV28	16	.	TGTGCCAGCAGTCCCCTCGGGAGGGGCTCTGGAAACACCATATATTTT	CASSPLGRGSGNTIYF
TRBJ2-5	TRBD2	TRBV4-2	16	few	TGTGCCAGCAGCCAAGCACGTTCGGGGGGGGAGGAGACCCAGTACTTC	CASSQARSGGEETQYF
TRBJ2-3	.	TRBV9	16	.	TGTGCCAGCAGCCGAGGGGGGGCGGGTCGGGTGGATACGCAGTATTTT	CASSRGGAGRVDTQYF
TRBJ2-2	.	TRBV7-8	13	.	TGTGCCAGCGGGGGGCGGGGAACCGGGGAGCTGTTTTTT	CASGGRGTGELFF